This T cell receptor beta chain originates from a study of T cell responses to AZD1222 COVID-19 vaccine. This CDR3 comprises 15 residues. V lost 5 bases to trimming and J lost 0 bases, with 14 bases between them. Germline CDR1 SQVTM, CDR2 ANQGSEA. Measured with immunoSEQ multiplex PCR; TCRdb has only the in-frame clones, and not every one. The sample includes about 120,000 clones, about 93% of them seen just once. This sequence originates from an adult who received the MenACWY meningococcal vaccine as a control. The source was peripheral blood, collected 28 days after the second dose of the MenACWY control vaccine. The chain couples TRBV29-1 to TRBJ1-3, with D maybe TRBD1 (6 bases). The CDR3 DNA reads TGCAGCGTTCTCCACACAGGGCACTCTGGAAACACCATATATTTT. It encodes CSVLHTGHSGNTIYF.